The 23 T cell receptor beta chains below all came from one sample that was sequenced in a study of blood T cell repertoires in COVID-19. The data were produced by immunoSEQ multiplex PCR, yet TCRdb's version contains in-frame clones alone and is incomplete. The data show over 300,000 clones, around 86% seen once. The sample taken for sequencing was PBMCs or T cells enriched from blood (not recorded which). These receptors all come from a woman aged 18-29 years who had recovered from COVID-19.

The chain employs TRBV9 and TRBJ2-2, with 8 bases fitting TRBD2. Germline CDR1 SGDLS, CDR2 YYNGEE. CDR3 size: 16 residues. The V segment lost 0 bases and the J segment 4 bases; nucleotides outside the gene matches: 5. CDR3 protein: CASSVASGGATGELFF. The CDR3 DNA sequence: TGTGCCAGCAGCGTAGCATCGGGAGGGGCCACCGGGGAGCTGTTTTTT.

In DNA form, the CDR3 reads TGTGCCAGCAGCCAGGGGGCAAGCTTTGGCACTGAAGCTTTCTTT. Protein product: CASSQGASFGTEAFF. The J gene is TRBJ1-1, the V gene TRBV14, with D possibly matching TRBD1 (6 bases). Germline V CDR1 and CDR2: SGHDN, FVKESK. The germline V and J ends were trimmed by 3 bases and 4 bases, with 15 bases remaining between them. This CDR3 region has 15 residues.

The gene calls are TRBV9 and TRBJ1-2; the match to TRBD1 covers 10 bases. The V and J ends lost 0 bases and 4 bases, in that order; junction bases with no gene match: 3. The germline V gene encodes CDR1 SGDLS and CDR2 YYNGEE. The CDR3 loop spans 15 amino acids. CDR3 nucleotides: TGTGCCAGCAGCGTAGGAGACAGGGGGCCCTATGGCTACACCTTC. Its protein product is CASSVGDRGPYGYTF.

The chain joins TRBV7-9 to TRBJ1-2; tentatively, D is TRBD1 (6 bases). Germline lookup yields CDR1 SEHNR and CDR2 FQNEAQ (reference sequence). Trimming pared 1 base from V and 4 bases from J, leaving 13 bases between. CDR3 length: 15 residues. This chain's CDR3 is CASSLGDTGFYGYTF. For the CDR3, the DNA is TGTGCCAGCAGCTTAGGAGATACAGGGTTCTATGGCTACACCTTC. The full variable domain, completed using reference TRBV7-9 and TRBJ1-2, is DTGVSQNPRHKITKRGQNVTFRCDPISEHNRLYWYRQTLGQGPEFLTYFQNEAQLEKSRLLSDRFSAERPKGSFSTLEIQRTEQGDSAMYLCASSLGDTGFYGYTFGSGTRLTVV.

J is TRBJ2-7 and V is TRBV15; the match to TRBD1 covers 7 bases. Germline V gene lookup returns CDR1 LNHNV and CDR2 YYDKDF (reference sequence). The CDR3 is 16 residues long. Trimming took 0 bases from V and 4 from J; bases not matched to a gene: 9. CDR3 DNA sequence: TGTGCCACCAGCAGAGATCACGAGACAGGGAAGTACGAGCAGTACTTC. It translates to CATSRDHETGKYEQYF.

The V and J genes are TRBV27 and TRBJ2-6; tentatively, D is TRBD1 (5 bases). The ends were cut back, 3 bases at V and 3 bases at J, with 9 bases in the middle. Germline values: CDR1 MNHEY, CDR2 SMNVEV (reference sequence). The CDR3 is made up of 15 amino acids. The CDR3 is CASSFWGDGANVLTF. The CDR3 region has the DNA TGTGCCAGCAGTTTTTGGGGCGATGGGGCCAACGTCCTGACTTTC.

This clone has just a few counts. Here the CDR3 DNA reads TGTGCCAGTACCCGTATAGCGGGAGAGGGGACCGGGGAGCTGTTTTTT. It translates to CASTRIAGEGTGELFF. V is TRBV19 and J is TRBJ2-2; 9 bases match TRBD2. CDR1 and CDR2 (germline): LNHDA, SQIVND (reference sequence). The CDR3 is 16 residues long. Trimming at V came to 7 bases and at J to 5 bases, leaving 11 bases not matched to a gene.

The V call is TRBV28, the J call TRBJ2-5; 7 bases map to TRBD2. Germline-derived CDR1 and CDR2 are MDHEN and SYDVKM. J was trimmed by 1 base and V by 7 bases; bases with no gene match: 6. The CDR3 length is 14 residues. CDR3 in DNA: TGTGCCAGCACCGTTGGACTAGGCCAAGAGACCCAGTACTTC. Translation gives CASTVGLGQETQYF.

This chain links TRBV9 with TRBJ2-1; TRBD1 aligns across 8 bases. Germline V CDR1 and CDR2: SGDLS, YYNGEE. The junction had 7 bases not matched to a gene; V was cut back by 3 bases and J by 2 bases. The CDR3 is made up of 16 amino acids. The CDR3 DNA is TGTGCCAGCAGCGCCTCCGCAGGGGGCGCCTACAATGAGCAGTTCTTC. The encoded protein is CASSASAGGAYNEQFF.

J is TRBJ2-7 and V is TRBV3-1 (or the pseudogene TRBV3-2), with TRBD1 identical over 7 bases. V was pared by 3 bases and J by 3 bases, with 5 bases of the junction left unmatched. Germline V CDR1 and CDR2: LGHDT, YNNKEL (reference sequence). CDR3 length equals 14 residues. DNA for the CDR3: TGTGCCAGCAGCCACACGACAGGGAGCTACGAGCAGTACTTC. This gives the protein CASSHTTGSYEQYF.

V is TRBV30 and J is TRBJ1-4, with a possible D match to TRBD1 (6 bases). The germline gives CDR1 GTSNPN, CDR2 SVGIG (reference sequence). Trimming took 4 bases from V and 7 from J, leaving 13 bases between them. The CDR3 covers 13 residues. The CDR3 coding sequence is TGTGCCTGGAATGCAGGGGCGGGTGAAAAACTGTTTTTT. Its protein product is CAWNAGAGEKLFF.

The chain uses TRBV28 and TRBJ2-6; unclear D gene. The CDR3 runs to 15 residues. Germline V gene sequence: CDR1 MDHEN, CDR2 SYDVKM. V gave up 6 bases and J gave up 1 base, with 10 bases separating them. CDR3 region: CASSTRRSGANVLTF. The CDR3 region has the DNA TGTGCCAGCAGCACTCGTAGATCTGGGGCCAACGTCCTGACTTTC.

The J gene is TRBJ2-7, the V gene TRBV28, with D possibly matching TRBD1 (5 bases). Trimming took off 3 bases at V and 4 bases at J, with 16 bases between the two ends. Germline loops: CDR1 MDHEN, CDR2 SYDVKM. This CDR3 has 15 residues. The CDR3 loop reads CASSFIKGWGYEQYF. For the CDR3, the DNA is TGTGCCAGCAGTTTCATTAAGGGGTGGGGATACGAGCAGTACTTC.

V gene TRBV6-5 combines with J gene TRBJ1-2; unclear D gene. The CDR3 is 15 residues long. V lost 4 bases to trimming and J lost 2 bases, with 14 bases between them. The V gene's germline CDR1 is MNHEY and CDR2 SVGAGI. The CDR3 DNA reads as TGTGCCAGCAGTTCCAACCCTATTCCGAACTATGGCTACACCTTC. Translation gives CASSSNPIPNYGYTF.

V and J are TRBV7-8 and TRBJ1-2; D unclear. Germline V gene data show CDR1 as SGHVS and CDR2 as FQNEAQ. V was shortened by 5 bases and J by 3 bases, with 13 bases between the two germline ends. CDR3 length: 14 residues. The CDR3 sequence: CASSQSPMDYGYTF. The CDR3 nucleotides read TGTGCCAGCAGCCAAAGCCCCATGGACTATGGCTACACCTTC.

The genes are TRBV4-1 and TRBJ2-5; 8 bases line up with TRBD2. The CDR3 runs to 15 residues. Trimming took 1 base from V and 1 from J; bases not matched to a gene: 2. Per germline, CDR1 MGHRA and CDR2 YSYEKL. This CDR3 reads CASSQGTSSQETQYF. CDR3 coding DNA: TGCGCCAGCAGCCAAGGGACTAGCAGCCAAGAGACCCAGTACTTC.

The V call is TRBV28, the J call TRBJ1-2; no definite D call. CDR3 length: 13 amino acids. Per germline, CDR1 MDHEN and CDR2 SYDVKM. V lost 5 bases and J 2 bases, leaving 9 bases between the germline ends. The CDR3 DNA sequence: TGTGCCAGCAGTGTACAGAGCAACTATGGCTACACCTTC. Its protein product is CASSVQSNYGYTF.

The chain links TRBV24-1 to TRBJ1-2; tentative D call: TRBD1 (5 bases). CDR1 and CDR2 (germline): KGHDR, SFDVKD. The CDR3 runs 11 residues. The V gene lost 5 bases and the J gene lost 6 bases, with 6 bases spanning the gap. The CDR3 region has the DNA TGTGCCACCAGTGGCAGGGATGGCTACACCTTC. It translates to CATSGRDGYTF.

This sequence joins TRBV30 and TRBJ1-2, with D possibly being TRBD1 (5 bases). CDR1 GTSNPN and CDR2 SVGIG come from the germline V gene (reference sequence). CDR3 length: 14 amino acids. V lost 4 bases and J lost 4, with 16 bases in between. The CDR3 reads CAWNQGATVYGYTF. CDR3 DNA: TGTGCCTGGAATCAAGGGGCGACGGTCTATGGCTACACCTTC.

CDR3 sequence: CASSKQGSRPGNTIYF. The DNA of the CDR3 is TGTGCCAGCAGTAAACAGGGTTCGCGTCCTGGAAACACCATATATTTT. This chain joins TRBV28 and TRBJ1-3; D perhaps matches TRBD1 (6 bases). Trimming left V 5 bases short and J 2 bases short, with 16 bases between. Germline assignment: CDR1 MDHEN and CDR2 SYDVKM. The CDR3 sequence is 16 residues long.

In its sample, this clone was seen once. The chain carries TRBV2 and TRBJ2-1, with a possible D match to TRBD2 (5 bases). The germline V gene has CDR1 SNHLY and CDR2 FYNNEI. V shed 7 bases and J shed 0 bases, with 10 bases lying between them. This CDR3 region has 14 residues. CDR3 residues: CASKYGSSYNEQFF. In nucleotides, the CDR3 is TGTGCCAGCAAGTATGGGAGCTCCTACAATGAGCAGTTCTTC. Variable domain in full (rest from reference TRBV2 and TRBJ2-1): EPEVTQTPSHQVTQMGQEVILRCVPISNHLYFYWYRQILGQKVEFLVSFYNNEISEKSEIFDDQFSVERPDGSNFTLKIRSTKLEDSAMYFCASKYGSSYNEQFFGPGTRLTVL.

The chain employs TRBV5-1 and TRBJ1-1, with unresolved D. V shed 4 bases and J shed 3 bases, with 22 bases lying between them. The CDR3 runs 17 residues. The germline gives CDR1 SGHRS, CDR2 YFSETQ. The CDR3 loop is CASSPNWEERVDTEAFF. The CDR3 coding sequence is TGCGCCAGCAGCCCTAACTGGGAGGAAAGAGTGGACACTGAAGCTTTCTTT.

The V gene is TRBV5-1, the J gene TRBJ2-1, with D tentatively TRBD1 (5 bases). V was cut by 4 bases and J by 5 bases, with 13 bases left in between. There are 14 residues in the CDR3. Germline assignment: CDR1 SGHRS and CDR2 YFSETQ. CDR3 sequence: CASSPGHVHNEQFF. The CDR3 DNA is TGCGCCAGCAGCCCTGGACACGTTCACAATGAGCAGTTCTTC. Supplemented by reference TRBV5-1 and TRBJ2-1, the full variable domain reads KAGVTQTPRYLIKTRGQQVTLSCSPISGHRSVSWYQQTPGQGLQFLFEYFSETQRNKGNFPGRFSGRQFSNSRSEMNVSTLELGDSALYLCASSPGHVHNEQFFGPGTRLTVL.